These 10 T cell receptor beta chains originate from one sample sequenced in a study of identical twins. TCRdb recomputed calls from the 5' RACE reads with MiXCR, one row per CDR3 protein. The sample has approximately 690,000 distinct CDR3 sequences; around 6.1% are singletons. Sequencing used naive T cells sorted from blood. These TCRs come from a man aged 18 to 29 in good health.

The rearrangement joins TRBV6-2 or TRBV6-3 to TRBJ2-7; 10 nucleotides align to TRBD1. J was trimmed by 2 bases and V by 3 bases; bases with no gene match: 4. There are 15 residues in the CDR3. Germline V gene data show CDR1 as MNHEY and CDR2 as SVGEGT. CDR3 nucleotides: TGTGCCAGCAGTTATGACAGGGGGCCGACCTACGAGCAGTACGTC. Translation: CASSYDRGPTYEQYV.

This clonotype has at least ten counts. The chain uses TRBV12-3 or TRBV12-4 and TRBJ2-6; weak D call: TRBD2 (5 bases). This CDR3 is 16 amino acids long. The germline V and J ends were trimmed by 5 bases and 2 bases, with 13 bases remaining between them. CDR3 coding DNA: TGTGCCAGCAGTCCTTGGACGGGAACTGGGGCCAACGTCCTGACTTTC. It encodes CASSPWTGTGANVLTF.

V usage is TRBV6-5 and J usage is TRBJ1-2; tentative D call: TRBD1 (6 bases). CDR1 is MNHEY and CDR2 is SVGAGI in the germline V gene. Trimming took off 0 bases at V and 8 bases at J, with 10 bases between the two ends. This CDR3 spans 13 amino acids. The CDR3 loop is CASSYSLGGGYTF. CDR3 nucleotide sequence: TGTGCCAGCAGTTACTCCCTCGGGGGCGGCTACACCTTC.

The sample holds a few counts of this clonotype. The V and J genes are TRBV6-5 and TRBJ2-2, with 10 nucleotides matching TRBD1. V lost 1 base to trimming and J lost 6 bases; unmatched junction nucleotides: 5. The CDR3 length is 16 residues. The germline gives CDR1 MNHEY, CDR2 SVGAGI. The DNA of the CDR3 is TGTGCCAGCAGTTACTTGGGACAGGGGTGGCCCGGGGAGCTGTTTTTT. Translation gives CASSYLGQGWPGELFF.

This clonotype was seen many times. V and J are TRBV20-1 and TRBJ2-3, with unresolved D. The CDR3 runs to 10 residues. The ends were cut back, 1 base at V and 8 bases at J, with 4 bases in the middle. The germline CDR1 and CDR2 sequences are DFQATT and SNEGSKA (reference sequence). The CDR3 region has the DNA TGCAGTGCTAGAGCATCTACGCAGTATTTT. Encoded protein: CSARASTQYF.

At least ten counts were recorded for this clonotype. This rearrangement joins TRBV20-1 to TRBJ2-5; D gene unclear. The V end was cut by 3 bases, the J end by 2 bases, with 7 bases between. CDR3 length: 12 residues. Germline V CDR1 and CDR2: DFQATT, SNEGSKA (reference sequence). Here the CDR3 reads CSARPVQETQYF. CDR3 nucleotide sequence: TGCAGTGCTAGGCCGGTACAAGAGACCCAGTACTTC.

Many counts were recorded for this clonotype. V and J are TRBV20-1 and TRBJ2-7, with D possibly being TRBD2 (6 bases). V was cut by 8 bases and J by 6 bases, with 14 bases left in between. Germline V gene sequence: CDR1 DFQATT, CDR2 SNEGSKA (reference sequence). The CDR3 runs 11 residues. In nucleotides, the CDR3 is TGCAGTCCCAGGGACTCCCTCGAGCAGTACTTC. Its translation: CSPRDSLEQYF.

This clonotype was seen a handful of times. The chain combines TRBV27 with TRBJ1-5; possibly TRBD1 for D (6 bases). The CDR3 totals 14 residues. The germline V and J ends were trimmed by 6 bases and 6 bases, with 15 bases remaining between them. Germline loops: CDR1 MNHEY, CDR2 SMNVEV (reference sequence). The CDR3 reads CASRGGGPGQPQHF. CDR3 coding DNA: TGTGCCAGCAGGGGTGGGGGGCCCGGTCAGCCCCAGCATTTT.

This clonotype was seen at least ten times. The chain carries TRBV29-1 and TRBJ2-4; TRBD1 matches at 7 bases. V trimming: 3 bases; J trimming: 7 bases; junction bases outside the gene matches: 9. The germline V gene has CDR1 SQVTM and CDR2 ANQGSEA. The CDR3 length is 14 residues. The CDR3 DNA sequence: TGCAGCGTTGAGGTACAGGGGTTTACGAACATTCAGTACTTC. Translated, it gives CSVEVQGFTNIQYF.

This clonotype occurred a few times. V usage is TRBV11-2 and J usage is TRBJ1-3, with D possibly being TRBD1 (5 bases). This CDR3 contains 13 residues. Between the trimmed V and J ends, which lost 5 bases and 10 bases, there was a span of 15 bases. Germline V gene data show CDR1 as SGHAT and CDR2 as FQNNGV. CDR3 loop: CASSPPGGVTIYF. The CDR3 region has the DNA TGTGCCAGCAGCCCACCCGGGGGGGTGACCATATATTTT. Full variable domain (remainder filled in from reference TRBV11-2 and TRBJ1-3): EAGVAQSPRYKIIEKRQSVAFWCNPISGHATLYWYQQILGQGPKLLIQFQNNGVVDDSQLPKDRFSAERLKGVDSTLKIQPAKLEDSAVYLCASSPPGGVTIYFGEGSWLTVV.